This TCR beta chain was sequenced in a study of T cell responses to AZD1222 COVID-19 vaccine. Germline V gene lookup returns CDR1 DFQATT and CDR2 SNEGSKA (reference sequence). The CDR3 loop spans 11 amino acids. Trimming removed 6 bases at V and 12 bases at J, with 15 bases between. Points on this clone: What it binds is not known.

General study results and limits: Vaccine-associated CD4 TCRs ranged over spike, dominating at 160-218 and 743-854.

Data came from immunoSEQ multiplex PCR; TCRdb stores just in-frame clones and leaves some out. Of about 79,000 clones listed, 83% are singletons. The sequencing used peripheral blood, collected 28 days after the second AZD1222 dose. This chain uses TRBV20-1 with TRBJ2-1; D is unclear. This sequence originates from an adult who received the AZD1222 COVID-19 vaccine. The CDR3 DNA sequence: TGCAGTGCCGAAAGACTGGCCGGGCAGTTCTTC. Translated, it gives CSAERLAGQFF.